The clone carrying this T cell receptor beta chain was recorded at least ten times. Antigen unknown. The data derive from a study of early T cells in non-severe SARS-CoV-2 infection. Study summary: Unpaired chains resulted from sequencing bulk RNA of unsorted whole blood. Broader study findings: Matching against VDJdb likely underestimated virus-specific expansions, favoring anti-spike CD8.

Each cDNA molecule carried a unique molecular identifier. From the 5' RACE reads, TCRdb called clonotypes with MiXCR, one entry per CDR3 protein. This sample has roughly 80,000 distinct CDR3 sequences, with around 11% found just once. This CDR3 is built from 17 residues. CDR1 is DFQATT, CDR2 SNEGSKA, per germline (reference sequence). V lost 4 bases and J lost 6; bases outside the gene matches: 17. The sample here was whole blood, taken at baseline. The receptor's source is an adult who was a healthcare worker with PCR-confirmed SARS-CoV-2 infection or an uninfected control (not recorded which). The chain has TRBV20-1 and TRBJ2-1; 8 nucleotides agree with TRBD2. DNA of the CDR3: TGCAGTGCTAAGAAACATGCCGGGACTAGAAGGGGCAATGAGCAGTTCTTC. Amino acid sequence: CSAKKHAGTRRGNEQFF.